The clone carrying this T cell receptor beta chain was counted only a few times. Its antigen is unidentified. The data originate from a study of blood T cells in healthy people across ages. Study-wide results and limits: Donor CMV status was unknown, possibly confounding expanded clonotype changes.

The germline V gene encodes CDR1 SGHAT and CDR2 FQNNGV. V gave up 5 bases and J gave up 14 bases; unmatched junction bases: 9. The CDR3 is 13 residues long. A sample-barcoded 5' primer and a J-beta primer mix were used in a second PCR of about 7 to 12 cycles. TCRdb analysed the 5' RACE reads with MiXCR anew, one entry per CDR3 protein. This table holds 1.5 million to 2 million distinct CDR3 sequences, 34% found once. Healthy Caucasians from Russia aged about 6 to 95 served as donors. Sequences were obtained from blood. The V and J genes are TRBV11-2 and TRBJ2-3; TRBD2 matches at 11 bases. The sequence was collected from a woman aged 25 to 39 in good health. As DNA, the CDR3 is TGTGCCAGCAGCGGGCTAGCGGGGGGTTCTCGGTATTTT. Translated, it gives CASSGLAGGSRYF.